Below, 27 T cell receptor beta chains from the same sample are listed, as sequenced in a study of blood T cell repertoires in COVID-19. Produced via immunoSEQ multiplex PCR; TCRdb's table is partial and in-frame only. The repertoire includes roughly 200,000 clones, roughly 86% of them detected once, and about 5.1% sits in the top ten. Material: peripheral blood. The source is a woman aged 65 to 85 with active or convalescent COVID-19.

This chain links TRBV19 with TRBJ2-7, with 10 bases lining up with TRBD2. Looked up from germline, CDR1 is LNHDA and CDR2 is SQIVND (reference sequence). The CDR3 length is 15 residues. V dropped 6 bases and J dropped 7; count of bases not matched to a gene: 12. The CDR3 sequence is CASSHLAGAGEEQYF. The DNA for the CDR3 is TGTGCCAGTAGCCATCTAGCGGGAGCTGGGGAAGAGCAGTACTTC. Full variable domain (missing parts from reference TRBV19 and TRBJ2-7): DGGITQSPKYLFRKEGQNVTLSCEQNLNHDAMYWYRQDPGQGLRLIYYSQIVNDFQKGDIAEGYSVSREKKESFPLTVTSAQKNPTAFYLCASSHLAGAGEEQYFGPGTRLTVT.

This CDR3 reads CASSGVNYGYTF. Here the CDR3 DNA reads TGTGCCAGCAGTGGAGTAAACTATGGCTACACCTTC. The rearrangement joins TRBV2 to TRBJ1-2; D ambiguous. This CDR3 spans 12 amino acids. The V end was cut by 4 bases, the J end by 2 bases, with 5 bases between. Germline values: CDR1 SNHLY, CDR2 FYNNEI.

The CDR3 sequence is CASSIPGVGAGELFF. The CDR3, as DNA: TGTGCCAGTAGTATTCCAGGGGTCGGGGCCGGGGAGCTGTTTTTT. The rearrangement uses TRBV19 and TRBJ2-2; D perhaps matches TRBD1 (6 bases). Trimming took off 3 bases at V and 6 bases at J, with 14 bases between the two ends. The CDR3 has 15 amino acids. Germline V gene sequence: CDR1 LNHDA, CDR2 SQIVND (reference sequence).

J is TRBJ2-1 and V is TRBV6-5; D is possibly TRBD1 (5 bases). CDR1 MNHEY and CDR2 SVGAGI come from the germline V gene. The CDR3 covers 15 residues. V was trimmed by 0 bases and J by 2 bases, leaving 8 bases between them. The CDR3 loop reads CASSYSRGPYNEQFF. DNA of the CDR3: TGTGCCAGCAGTTACTCTAGGGGCCCCTACAATGAGCAGTTCTTC.

V is TRBV7-2 and J is TRBJ2-7, with D perhaps TRBD1 (5 bases). Germline V CDR1 and CDR2: SGHTA, FQGNSA. The CDR3 contains 14 residues. V was pared by 2 bases and J by 3 bases, with 11 bases between. The CDR3 DNA is TGTGCCAGCAGCTTACTTGGACACAGCTACGAGCAGTACTTC. This gives the protein CASSLLGHSYEQYF.

V is TRBV27 and J is TRBJ2-7, with TRBD2 matching 11 bases. The CDR3 totals 15 residues. V was pared by 6 bases and J by 2 bases, with 6 bases of the junction left unmatched. Germline V gene lookup returns CDR1 MNHEY and CDR2 SMNVEV (reference sequence). The CDR3 loop is CASSSGLAAAYEQYF. As DNA, the CDR3 is TGTGCCAGCAGCTCGGGACTAGCGGCGGCCTACGAGCAGTACTTC.

The V call is TRBV19, the J call TRBJ2-7; 8 bases fit TRBD2. The CDR3 loop spans 16 amino acids. CDR1 and CDR2 from the germline V gene are LNHDA and SQIVND (reference sequence). The junction had 9 bases not matched to a gene; V was cut back by 5 bases and J by 0 bases. This CDR3 is CASSQKLAVPSYEQYF. CDR3 in DNA: TGTGCCAGTAGTCAAAAACTAGCGGTTCCCTCCTACGAGCAGTACTTC. Supplemented by reference TRBV19 and TRBJ2-7, the full variable domain reads DGGITQSPKYLFRKEGQNVTLSCEQNLNHDAMYWYRQDPGQGLRLIYYSQIVNDFQKGDIAEGYSVSREKKESFPLTVTSAQKNPTAFYLCASSQKLAVPSYEQYFGPGTRLTVT.

The chain joins TRBV19 to TRBJ1-2, with a tentative D call TRBD1 (6 bases). This CDR3 is 15 amino acids long. Germline CDR1 is LNHDA and CDR2 is SQIVND (reference sequence). The V end was cut by 7 bases, the J end by 0 bases, with 15 bases between. The DNA for the CDR3 is TGTGCCAGTAACTTGAGGGCAGGGGCTAACTATGGCTACACCTTC. Translating gives CASNLRAGANYGYTF. The complete variable domain, with remaining parts taken from reference TRBV19 and TRBJ1-2, reads DGGITQSPKYLFRKEGQNVTLSCEQNLNHDAMYWYRQDPGQGLRLIYYSQIVNDFQKGDIAEGYSVSREKKESFPLTVTSAQKNPTAFYLCASNLRAGANYGYTFGSGTRLTVV.

The chain carries TRBV9 and TRBJ2-1; D might be TRBD2 (5 bases). V lost 4 bases to trimming and J lost 4 bases, with 9 bases between them. CDR3 length: 13 amino acids. The germline V gene has CDR1 SGDLS and CDR2 YYNGEE. The CDR3, as DNA: TGTGCCAGCAGCCTAGGACTTTACAATGAGCAGTTCTTC. Its protein product is CASSLGLYNEQFF.

The chain joins TRBV11-2 to TRBJ1-2, with TRBD1 identical over 8 bases. CDR3 length equals 15 residues. V shed 5 bases and J 7 bases; nucleotides not matched to a gene: 12. CDR1 and CDR2 (germline): SGHAT, FQNNGV. For the CDR3, the DNA is TGTGCCAGCAGCCGATCCGGACAGGGCGTGCTTGGCTACACCTTC. Translating gives CASSRSGQGVLGYTF.

The chain links TRBV7-2 to TRBJ2-5; 7 bases are shared with TRBD1. J was trimmed by 4 bases and V by 3 bases; bases with no gene match: 2. CDR3 size: 13 residues. Germline V gene data show CDR1 as SGHTA and CDR2 as FQGNSA. This chain's CDR3 is CASSLGQTETQYF. The CDR3 nucleotides read TGTGCCAGCAGCTTGGGACAGACAGAGACCCAGTACTTC.

The CDR3 sequence: CASSLAKGANYEQYF. The CDR3 DNA reads as TGTGCCAGCAGCCTGGCGAAGGGAGCCAACTACGAGCAGTACTTC. The chain couples TRBV5-5 to TRBJ2-7; D perhaps matches TRBD2 (5 bases). Between the trimmed V and J ends, which lost 4 bases and 3 bases, there was a span of 17 bases. The germline gives CDR1 SGHKS, CDR2 YYEKEE (reference sequence). The CDR3 extends over 15 amino acids.

This clone was observed a single time. The rearrangement uses TRBV11-2 and TRBJ2-2; a possible D gene is TRBD1 (6 bases). CDR1 and CDR2 (germline): SGHAT, FQNNGV. The length of the CDR3 is 16 residues. V was shortened by 1 base and J by 7 bases, with 16 bases between the two germline ends. The CDR3: CASSLGPSKGGGELFF. CDR3 in DNA: TGTGCCAGCAGCTTAGGGCCAAGTAAAGGGGGCGGGGAGCTGTTTTTT. Using reference TRBV11-2 and TRBJ2-2 for the parts outside the CDR3, the full variable domain is EAGVAQSPRYKIIEKRQSVAFWCNPISGHATLYWYQQILGQGPKLLIQFQNNGVVDDSQLPKDRFSAERLKGVDSTLKIQPAKLEDSAVYLCASSLGPSKGGGELFFGEGSRLTVL.

V usage is TRBV6-5 and J usage is TRBJ1-1; TRBD1 aligns across 10 bases. The V and J ends lost 6 bases and 5 bases, in that order; junction bases with no gene match: 3. Germline CDR1 MNHEY, CDR2 SVGAGI. This CDR3 spans 13 amino acids. In nucleotides, the CDR3 is TGTGCCAGCAGCTTGGGACAGGGGACTGAAGCTTTCTTT. Translation: CASSLGQGTEAFF.

V is TRBV19 and J is TRBJ2-1; D is unresolved. This CDR3 has 12 amino acids. From germline, CDR1 is LNHDA and CDR2 SQIVND (reference sequence). V lost 3 bases to trimming and J lost 9 bases, with 9 bases between them. The CDR3 nucleotides are TGTGCCAGTAGTATTTCCGCTAGTGAGCAGTTCTTC. Translation gives CASSISASEQFF.

CDR3 nucleotide sequence: TGTGCCAGCTCTTGGTCCCGAGGTGAGCAGTTCTTC. This gives the protein CASSWSRGEQFF. The chain carries TRBV21-1 and TRBJ2-1; the table names TRBD2, a call not compared with the DNA. TRBV21-1 is a pseudogene segment. This CDR3 contains 12 residues.

The chain's CDR3 is CASSQLAGKVNEQFF. CDR3 nucleotides: TGTGCCAGCAGCCAACTAGCGGGAAAGGTGAATGAGCAGTTCTTC. The rearrangement links TRBV5-6 to TRBJ2-1; 10 nucleotides match TRBD2. The CDR3 sequence is 15 residues long. Trimming removed 4 bases from V and 7 bases from J; junction bases left unmatched: 8. Germline loops: CDR1 SGHDT, CDR2 YYEEEE.

The chain employs TRBV2 and TRBJ2-1, with 8 positions matching TRBD2. CDR3 length: 15 amino acids. Germline V gene sequence: CDR1 SNHLY, CDR2 FYNNEI. V dropped 6 bases and J dropped 1; count of bases not matched to a gene: 5. CDR3 bases: TGTGCCAGCAGCGGCGGGAGGAGGTCCTACAATGAGCAGTTCTTC. Its protein is CASSGGRRSYNEQFF.

The V gene is TRBV7-9, the J gene TRBJ2-5, with 14 bases lining up with TRBD2. V was pared by 5 bases and J by 5 bases, with 16 bases of the junction left unmatched. This CDR3 is 19 amino acids long. The germline gives CDR1 SEHNR, CDR2 FQNEAQ (reference sequence). In nucleotides, the CDR3 is TGTGCCAGCAGCCATAGGACTAGCGGGAGGATCTCGGTTTGGGAGACCCAGTACTTC. Translation: CASSHRTSGRISVWETQYF.

This chain's CDR3 is CASSLDGYNEQFF. As DNA, the CDR3 is TGTGCCAGCAGCTTAGACGGCTACAATGAGCAGTTCTTC. V is TRBV13 and J is TRBJ2-1; D remains ambiguous. V lost 1 base and J 3 bases, leaving 4 bases between the germline ends. The germline V gene has CDR1 PRHDT and CDR2 FYEKMQ (reference sequence). The CDR3 is made up of 13 amino acids.

The chain is built from TRBV18 and TRBJ2-4; TRBD2 matches at 9 bases. The CDR3 consists of 13 residues. J was trimmed by 15 bases and V by 3 bases; bases with no gene match: 9. From germline, CDR1 is KGHSH and CDR2 LQKENI. CDR3 in DNA: TGTGCCAGCTCACCGGGACTAGCAAGTAGTCCGTACTTC. Protein product: CASSPGLASSPYF. Together with reference TRBV18 and TRBJ2-4, the CDR3 gives the full variable domain: NAGVMQNPRHLVRRRGQEARLRCSPMKGHSHVYWYRQLPEEGLKFMVYLQKENIIDESGMPKERFSAEFPKEGPSILRIQQVVRGDSAAYFCASSPGLASSPYFGAGTRLSVL.

As to this clone: Additional DNA sequences in this sample encode the identical CDR3. The gene calls are TRBV5-1 and TRBJ2-7; 9 nucleotides match TRBD2. CDR1 is SGHRS, CDR2 YFSETQ, per germline. After removal of 2 bases from V and 0 bases from J, the junction contained 0 bases not matched to a gene. The CDR3 length is 14 residues. CDR3 region: CASSLAGGSYEQYF. The CDR3 nucleotides are TGCGCCAGCAGCTTAGCGGGAGGCTCCTACGAGCAGTACTTC.

V is TRBV19 and J is TRBJ1-5, with D perhaps matching TRBD1 (5 bases). V shed 2 bases and J shed 7 bases, with 9 bases lying between them. CDR3 length equals 13 residues. Germline CDR1 is LNHDA and CDR2 is SQIVND (reference sequence). CDR3 nucleotides: TGTGCCAGTAGTATACAGGGTGGGCAGCCCCAGCATTTT. This gives the protein CASSIQGGQPQHF.

This rearrangement joins TRBV7-2 to TRBJ2-7, with D maybe TRBD2 (5 bases). CDR1 and CDR2 (germline): SGHTA, FQGNSA. The CDR3 extends over 15 amino acids. V lost 7 bases to trimming and J lost 0 bases, with 16 bases between them. The CDR3 reads CASTLDGVISYEQYF. The CDR3 DNA is TGTGCCAGCACCCTCGACGGGGTGATCTCCTACGAGCAGTACTTC.

The chain joins TRBV7-9 to TRBJ2-3, with 10 bases aligning to TRBD2. From germline, CDR1 is SEHNR and CDR2 FQNEAQ (reference sequence). The CDR3 runs 14 residues. V gave up 6 bases and J gave up 0 bases; unmatched junction bases: 0. The CDR3 DNA is TGTGCCAGCAGGACTAGCGGGAGCACAGATACGCAGTATTTT. Translating gives CASRTSGSTDTQYF.

The J gene is TRBJ2-3, the V gene TRBV23-1; weak D call: TRBD1 (6 bases). TRBV23-1 is an ORF; its function is uncertain. CDR3 length equals 13 residues. Trimming shortened V by 5 bases and J by 9 bases, and 15 bases separated the two germline ends. CDR3 residues: CASSVSTGRTQYF. Written as DNA, the CDR3 is TGCGCCAGCAGTGTATCGACAGGCCGCACGCAGTATTTT.

This clone was counted once. This chain uses TRBV6-5 with TRBJ2-1; D is possibly TRBD2 (7 bases). The CDR3 runs to 16 residues. The germline V gene encodes CDR1 MNHEY and CDR2 SVGAGI. V lost 0 bases to trimming and J lost 6 bases, with 15 bases between them. The CDR3 DNA reads TGTGCCAGCAGTTACTCGAGGGGGAGGGCCCCCAATGAGCAGTTCTTC. Translated, it gives CASSYSRGRAPNEQFF.